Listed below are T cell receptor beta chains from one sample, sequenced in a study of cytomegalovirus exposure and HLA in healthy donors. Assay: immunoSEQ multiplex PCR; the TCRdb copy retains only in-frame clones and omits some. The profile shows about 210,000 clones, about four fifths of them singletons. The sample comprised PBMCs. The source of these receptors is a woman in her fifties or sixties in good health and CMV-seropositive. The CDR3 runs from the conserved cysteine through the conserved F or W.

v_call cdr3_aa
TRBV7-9 CASSLSNSPLHF
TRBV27 CASKVPGRYEQYF
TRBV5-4 CASSLGAETDTQYF
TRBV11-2 CASSPPPAGNTEAFF
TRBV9 CASSVGAGSTDTQYF
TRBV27 CASSSLTGGWTGELFF
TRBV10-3 CAIRRAGGSYEQYF
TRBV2 CATRGQGGNTEAFF
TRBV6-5 CASSYGQNTEAFF
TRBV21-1 CASSKQGRVPWGLPLTDTQYF
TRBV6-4 CASSGLAGGTDTQYF
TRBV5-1 CASSSDPGQGFRLSSYNEQFF
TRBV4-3 CASSQVGTQNNEQFF